This T cell receptor (beta chain) was observed in a study of shared clonotypes between healthy human individuals (dated by TCRdb to about 2020). Regarding the complete study: A couple of women and a few men aged 18 to 49 years were included in the cohort. Leukapheresis yielded between about 0.8 and 8.9 billion PBMCs per donor. To increase sequencing depth and limit assay-specific biases, TCR repertoire library preparation and sequencing were carried out by different laboratories using diverse techniques. Blood TCR repertoires of about 5 healthy adults were deeply sequenced to estimate repertoire size and the extent of clonotype sharing between individuals.

The donors were healthy, HIV-negative adults with no recently reported acute infections or vaccinations. All donors were Caucasian adults living in Nashville, Tennessee, USA. For unsorted samples, some 100 million PBMCs were counted, and genomic DNA was extracted using the QIAamp DNA Blood Mini kit. Blood was obtained by leukapheresis, after which PBMCs were separated by Ficoll-Histopaque density gradient centrifugation and cryopreserved in liquid nitrogen vapor phase. With regard to this clone: Its antigen target is currently unknown. No much larger clonotype is one base removed from it; base qualities were not supplied.

Here is what the overall study found, with its caveats: Sampling was limited to blood, and TCR repertoires in tissue likely differ from TCR repertoires in blood. Pairwise subsampling indicated that sequencing depth was expected to affect the degree of clonotype sharing among donors. The small number of donors limited the genetic and exposure-history diversity represented.

As encoded in the germline V gene (reference sequence), CDR1 is DFQATT while CDR2 is SNEGSKA. The CDR3 holds 11 amino acids from the cysteine to the phenylalanine. CDR3 DNA only is kept here, 33 bases in frame from base 1. The junction shows trimming of 2 bases on V and 16 bases on J, and the gene matches do not reach 7 bases of it. Using the deep immunoSEQ assay, TCR CDR3 regions were amplified from genomic DNA by multiplex PCR. Extracted genomic DNA from each cell subset was distributed evenly across all wells of several immunoSEQ 96-well plates, and each plate was treated as a replicate. For unsorted PBMC, around 300 ng of genomic DNA, equivalent to around 30,000 T cell genomes, went into each replicate PCR. Unsorted PBMC genomic DNA was sequenced across ten immunoSEQ deep assay plates. Purified libraries were quantified with a Qubit 3.0 fluorometer, sized on a Bioanalyzer 2100, and re-quantified with the KAPA Library Quantification kit. A separate single-read 150-cycle Illumina NextSeq 550 flow cell was used to sequence each immunoSEQ 96-well plate. The authors' analysis ran thus. Because the immunoSEQ output held only junctional sequences and lacked quality scores, the filtering could not match the filtering applied to full-length reads. To assign V/J genes and CDR3, sequences were annotated using PyIR, a Python wrapper for IgBLAST v1.9, with IMGT germline references. Reads were filtered out if the reads had weak V/J assignments (E-value above 1e-6), no CDR3, stop codons, out-of-frame junctions, or ambiguous translated residues. V3J clonotypes were defined by identical inferred V gene, J gene, and CDR3 amino acid sequence. To compute the percentage overlap between repertoires, the number of shared unique clonotypes was divided by the size of the smaller repertoire. Repertoire richness was assessed with RTK rarefaction, the Chao1 estimator, and Recon v2.1 estimates of unobserved clonotypes. This is the immuneACCESS table as TCRdb keeps it, with only in-frame sequences that have V and J called. A part of the clones is gone; compared with another copy, unresolved V genes explain less than half, and the rest is unexplained. That table gives V, J and clone size, and the DNA gave D and trimming. This sample holds 450,000 or so clones; around 77% were observed only once. About 11% of the sample is taken by the ten largest.

Recombination linked TRBV20-1 to TRBJ2-1; 8 of the junction bases match TRBD2. The sequencing input was PBMCs. This receptor was identified in a woman aged 40 to 50 in good health. Some clones in this sample may be carry-over from other donors' samples. The nucleotide sequence is TGCAGTGCTAGACCGGGACTAGAGGGTTTCTTC. This encodes CSARPGLEGFF.